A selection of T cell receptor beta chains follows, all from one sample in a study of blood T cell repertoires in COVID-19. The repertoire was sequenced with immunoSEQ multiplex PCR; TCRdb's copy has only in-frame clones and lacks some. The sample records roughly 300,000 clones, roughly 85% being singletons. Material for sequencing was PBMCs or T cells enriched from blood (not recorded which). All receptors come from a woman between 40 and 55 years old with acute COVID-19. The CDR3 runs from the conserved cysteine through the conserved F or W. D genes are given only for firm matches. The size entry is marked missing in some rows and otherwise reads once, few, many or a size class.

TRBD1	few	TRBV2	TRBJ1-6	CASTRDRNNSPLHF	TGTGCCAGCACCCGGGACAGGAATAATTCACCCCTCCACTTT
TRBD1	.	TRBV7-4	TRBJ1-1	CASSLGTGLTEAFF	TGTGCCAGCAGCTTAGGGACAGGATTGACTGAAGCTTTCTTT
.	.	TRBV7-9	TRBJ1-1	CASSLARWGDATEAFF	TGTGCCAGCAGCTTAGCCCGGTGGGGGGATGCTACTGAAGCTTTCTTT
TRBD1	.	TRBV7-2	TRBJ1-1	CASSLVTGGKRGTEAFF	TGTGCCAGCAGCTTAGTTACAGGGGGAAAAAGAGGGACTGAAGCTTTCTTT
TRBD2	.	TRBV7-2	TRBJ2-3	CASSLSSGGADTQYF	TGTGCCAGCAGCTTAAGTAGCGGGGGGGCAGATACGCAGTATTTT
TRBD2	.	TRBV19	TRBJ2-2	CASRGLAGGHTGELFF	TGTGCCAGTAGGGGACTAGCGGGGGGGCACACCGGGGAGCTGTTTTTT
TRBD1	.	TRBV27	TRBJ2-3	CASSSFDRAPDTQYF	TGTGCCAGCAGTTCCTTCGACAGGGCCCCAGATACGCAGTATTTT
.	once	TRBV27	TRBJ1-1	CASSLSLPGKQAFF	TGTGCCAGCAGTTTATCGCTCCCAGGGAAGCAAGCTTTCTTT
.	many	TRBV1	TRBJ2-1	CTSSQDSAFFYNEQFF	TGCACCAGCAGCCAAGATAGCGCGTTCTTCTACAATGAGCAGTTCTTC
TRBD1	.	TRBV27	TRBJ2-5	CASGQDRGQETQYF	TGTGCCAGCGGACAAGACAGGGGACAAGAGACCCAGTACTTC
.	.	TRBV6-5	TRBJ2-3	CASSRTHTDTQYF	TGTGCCAGCAGTCGAACTCACACAGATACGCAGTATTTT
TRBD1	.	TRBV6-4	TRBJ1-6	CASSDSRQGDYNSPLHF	TGTGCCAGCAGTGACAGCAGACAGGGAGACTATAATTCACCCCTCCACTTT
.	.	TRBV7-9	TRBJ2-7	CASSTLPSAGTQYEQYF	TGTGCCAGCAGCACCCTCCCCTCCGCAGGAACCCAGTACGAGCAGTACTTC
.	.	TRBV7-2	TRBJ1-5	CASSPRRDKNQPQHF	TGTGCCAGCAGCCCGCGCCGGGACAAAAATCAGCCCCAGCATTTT
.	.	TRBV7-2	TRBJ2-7	CASSPQRGHGYEQYF	TGTGCCAGCAGCCCGCAGCGGGGACACGGCTACGAGCAGTACTTC
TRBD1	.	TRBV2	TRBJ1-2	CASISQGMGGYTF	TGTGCCAGCATTTCACAGGGGATGGGGGGCTACACCTTC
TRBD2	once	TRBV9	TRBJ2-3	CASSAVAGGSADTQYF	TGTGCCAGCAGCGCCGTAGCGGGGGGGTCGGCAGATACGCAGTATTTT
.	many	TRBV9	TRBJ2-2	CASSVAGGGLFF	TGTGCCAGCAGCGTGGCAGGGGGAGGGCTGTTTTTT
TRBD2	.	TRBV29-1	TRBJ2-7	CSVGRLAGGTQYF	TGCAGCGTGGGCAGACTAGCGGGAGGGACGCAGTACTTC
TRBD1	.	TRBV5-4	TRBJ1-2	CASSTRTGGYGYTF	TGTGCCAGCAGCACAAGGACAGGGGGCTATGGCTACACCTTC
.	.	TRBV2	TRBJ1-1	CASSERQGRAFF	TGTGCCAGCAGTGAACGGCAGGGAAGGGCTTTCTTT
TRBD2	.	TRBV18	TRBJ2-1	CASSPPLAGSYNEQFF	TGTGCCAGCTCACCGCCTCTAGCGGGGTCCTACAATGAGCAGTTCTTC
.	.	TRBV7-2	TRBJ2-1	CASSLITGGGGDEQFF	TGTGCCAGCAGCTTAATAACAGGAGGAGGGGGGGATGAGCAGTTCTTC
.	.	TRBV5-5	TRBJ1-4	CASSLATPGGKLFF	TGTGCCAGCAGCTTGGCTACCCCTGGAGGAAAACTGTTTTTT
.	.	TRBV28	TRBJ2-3	CASSDQKGSGTDTQYF	TGTGCCAGCAGTGACCAAAAGGGGTCGGGCACAGATACGCAGTATTTT
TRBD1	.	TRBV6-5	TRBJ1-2	CASGGSTGIRGYTF	TGTGCCAGCGGGGGATCGACAGGGATCCGTGGCTACACCTTC
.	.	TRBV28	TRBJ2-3	CASLPHGGGGTDTQYF	TGTGCCAGCTTACCTCACGGGGGAGGCGGCACAGATACGCAGTATTTT
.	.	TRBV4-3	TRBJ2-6	CASSQESGTYNSGANVLTF	TGCGCCAGCAGCCAAGAGAGTGGGACTTATAACTCTGGGGCCAACGTCCTGACTTTC
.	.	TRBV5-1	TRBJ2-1	CASSRADSYNEQFF	TGCGCCAGCAGCCGGGCGGACAGTTACAATGAGCAGTTCTTC
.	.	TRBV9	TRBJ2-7	CASSVDVGGSYEQYF	TGTGCCAGCAGCGTAGATGTCGGGGGATCCTACGAGCAGTACTTC
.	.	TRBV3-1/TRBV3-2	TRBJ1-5	CASSQGRGSNQPQHF	TGTGCCAGCAGCCAAGGAAGGGGTAGCAATCAGCCCCAGCATTTT
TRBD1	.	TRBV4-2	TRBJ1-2	CASSQDQAGTGVNYGYTF	TGTGCCAGCAGCCAAGATCAAGCAGGGACAGGGGTCAACTATGGCTACACCTTC
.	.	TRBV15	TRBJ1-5	CATSRSLNQPQHF	TGTGCCACCAGCAGGTCCCTCAATCAGCCCCAGCATTTT
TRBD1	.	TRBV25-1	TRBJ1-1	CASSATGGRTEAFF	TGTGCCAGCAGTGCCACAGGGGGCCGTACTGAAGCTTTCTTT
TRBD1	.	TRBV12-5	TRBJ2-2	CASGLGQGDYTGELFF	TGTGCTAGTGGTTTAGGACAGGGGGATTACACCGGGGAGCTGTTTTTT